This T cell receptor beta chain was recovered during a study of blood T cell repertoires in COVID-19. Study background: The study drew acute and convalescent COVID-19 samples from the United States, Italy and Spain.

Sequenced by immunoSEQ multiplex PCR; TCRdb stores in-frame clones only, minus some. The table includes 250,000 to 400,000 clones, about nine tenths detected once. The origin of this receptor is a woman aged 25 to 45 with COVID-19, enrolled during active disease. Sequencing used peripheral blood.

The CDR3 DNA sequence: TGTGCCAGCAGCTTAGGGTCCGCAGGAAACACTGAAGCTTTCTTT. Translating it yields CASSLGSAGNTEAFF. This chain links TRBV7-6 with TRBJ1-1; D gene unclear. This CDR3 region has 15 residues. The V end lost 1 base, the J end lost 2 bases, and 11 bases lay between the germline ends. CDR1 and CDR2 (germline): SGHVS, FNYEAQ.